These T cell receptor beta chains were read from a single sample in a study of blood T cell repertoires in COVID-19. The assay was immunoSEQ multiplex PCR, and TCRdb's table has in-frame clones only and misses some. Of under 200,000 clones listed, over 70% were seen once; the top ten hold 15% to 20%. Input material: peripheral blood. Receptors originate from a man aged 60-69 years with active or convalescent COVID-19. The CDR3 runs from the conserved cysteine through the conserved F or W. Each record gives: CDR3 length, D gene, V gene, J gene, clone size, CDR3 DNA, CDR3 protein. A D gene is named only where the DNA matches it firmly. The listing skips clone size in some rows; elsewhere it reads once, few, many or a size class.

cdr3_length: 17
d_call: TRBD1
v_call: TRBV15
j_call: TRBJ1-1
clone_size: NA
cdr3_nt: TGTGCCACCAGCACCGGACAGGCCGGCGCTTTGAACACTGAAGCTTTCTTT
cdr3_aa: CATSTGQAGALNTEAFF

cdr3_length: 16
d_call: NA
v_call: TRBV24-1
j_call: TRBJ2-7
clone_size: NA
cdr3_nt: TGTGCCACCAGTCCTGCGAACAGCGGCCGATCCTACGAGCAGTACTTC
cdr3_aa: CATSPANSGRSYEQYF

cdr3_length: 13
d_call: TRBD2
v_call: TRBV10-3
j_call: TRBJ2-3
clone_size: once
cdr3_nt: TGTGCCATCGGGACTAGCGGCCCAGATACGCAGTATTTT
cdr3_aa: CAIGTSGPDTQYF

cdr3_length: 16
d_call: TRBD1
v_call: TRBV7-9
j_call: TRBJ2-5
clone_size: few
cdr3_nt: TGTGCCAGCAGCAGAGGGACAGGGGAGTTAAGGGAGACCCAGTACTTC
cdr3_aa: CASSRGTGELRETQYF

cdr3_length: 13
d_call: NA
v_call: TRBV7-3
j_call: TRBJ2-5
clone_size: NA
cdr3_nt: TGTGCCAGCAGCCGATCCCGAGAGGAGACCCAGTACTTC
cdr3_aa: CASSRSREETQYF

cdr3_length: 14
d_call: NA
v_call: TRBV7-6
j_call: TRBJ1-4
clone_size: NA
cdr3_nt: TGTGCCAGCAGCTCCCAGGGGATAGGGGAAAAACTGTTTTTT
cdr3_aa: CASSSQGIGEKLFF

cdr3_length: 14
d_call: NA
v_call: TRBV18
j_call: TRBJ1-6
clone_size: NA
cdr3_nt: TGTGCCAGCTCACAGGACAGCATTAATTCACCCCTCCACTTT
cdr3_aa: CASSQDSINSPLHF

cdr3_length: 17
d_call: TRBD2
v_call: TRBV4-2
j_call: TRBJ2-1
clone_size: NA
cdr3_nt: TGTGCCAGCAGCCCAGGGACCGGGACTAGCGATTTCAATGAGCAGTTCTTC
cdr3_aa: CASSPGTGTSDFNEQFF

cdr3_length: 14
d_call: NA
v_call: TRBV5-1
j_call: TRBJ2-1
clone_size: NA
cdr3_nt: TGCGCCAGCAGCTGGGGGGATGGGGACGGTGAGCAGTTCTTC
cdr3_aa: CASSWGDGDGEQFF

cdr3_length: 15
d_call: TRBD1
v_call: TRBV19
j_call: TRBJ2-2
clone_size: NA
cdr3_nt: TGTGCCAGTAGACGACAGGGCGCGAACACCGGGGAGCTGTTTTTT
cdr3_aa: CASRRQGANTGELFF

cdr3_length: 14
d_call: NA
v_call: TRBV28
j_call: TRBJ1-5
clone_size: NA
cdr3_nt: TGTGCCAGCAGTTTTGTAGGGGCCAATCAGCCCCAGCATTTT
cdr3_aa: CASSFVGANQPQHF

cdr3_length: 16
d_call: NA
v_call: TRBV7-2
j_call: TRBJ2-3
clone_size: NA
cdr3_nt: TGTGCCAGCAGCTTAGGGCGGGGTTTTAGCACAGATACGCAGTATTTT
cdr3_aa: CASSLGRGFSTDTQYF

cdr3_length: 15
d_call: NA
v_call: TRBV5-1
j_call: TRBJ2-3
clone_size: NA
cdr3_nt: TGCGCCAGCAGCCGCGGGGACTTCGGCACAGATACGCAGTATTTT
cdr3_aa: CASSRGDFGTDTQYF

cdr3_length: 16
d_call: NA
v_call: TRBV4-3
j_call: TRBJ2-7
clone_size: NA
cdr3_nt: TGCGCCAGCAGCCAAGTAGGGGGGGCCCCTCTCTACGAGCAGTACTTC
cdr3_aa: CASSQVGGAPLYEQYF

cdr3_length: 13
d_call: NA
v_call: TRBV5-4
j_call: TRBJ2-1
clone_size: NA
cdr3_nt: TGTGCCAGCAGCTTGAGCGGTCACAATGAGCAGTTCTTC
cdr3_aa: CASSLSGHNEQFF

cdr3_length: 17
d_call: TRBD1
v_call: TRBV5-1
j_call: TRBJ2-6
clone_size: NA
cdr3_nt: TGCGCCAGCAGCTGGGACAGGGTCGAAGCTGGGGCCAACGTCCTGACTTTC
cdr3_aa: CASSWDRVEAGANVLTF

cdr3_length: 13
d_call: NA
v_call: TRBV6-4
j_call: TRBJ2-3
clone_size: NA
cdr3_nt: TGTGCCAGCAGTCCCCAGGATGGGGCCCCGCAGTATTTT
cdr3_aa: CASSPQDGAPQYF

cdr3_length: 16
d_call: TRBD1
v_call: TRBV4-3
j_call: TRBJ1-1
clone_size: few
cdr3_nt: TGCGCCAGCAGCTTAACGTCCGGGACAGAGAACACTGAAGCTTTCTTT
cdr3_aa: CASSLTSGTENTEAFF

cdr3_length: 17
d_call: NA
v_call: TRBV4-3
j_call: TRBJ2-3
clone_size: NA
cdr3_nt: TGCGCCAGCAGCCAAGATACGGCGGGCTTAAGCACAGATACGCAGTATTTT
cdr3_aa: CASSQDTAGLSTDTQYF

cdr3_length: 19
d_call: TRBD2
v_call: TRBV4-1
j_call: TRBJ2-7
clone_size: NA
cdr3_nt: TGCGCCAGCAGCTCCGAAGGCGGGAGAGCAGCGGGTTCGTACTACGAGCAGTACTTC
cdr3_aa: CASSSEGGRAAGSYYEQYF

cdr3_length: 15
d_call: TRBD1
v_call: TRBV2
j_call: TRBJ1-2
clone_size: NA
cdr3_nt: TGTGCCAGCAGTCAGGAGGGGGCTTATAACTATGGCTACACCTTC
cdr3_aa: CASSQEGAYNYGYTF

cdr3_length: 17
d_call: NA
v_call: TRBV7-3
j_call: TRBJ2-1
clone_size: NA
cdr3_nt: TGTGCCAGCAGCTCAACCGGGGTACTAAGCTCCTACAATGAGCAGTTCTTC
cdr3_aa: CASSSTGVLSSYNEQFF

cdr3_length: 15
d_call: NA
v_call: TRBV6-6
j_call: TRBJ2-1
clone_size: NA
cdr3_nt: TGTGCCAGCAGTTACCAGGCGGGCTCCTACAATGAGCAGTTCTTC
cdr3_aa: CASSYQAGSYNEQFF

cdr3_length: 17
d_call: TRBD2
v_call: TRBV5-4
j_call: TRBJ2-3
clone_size: NA
cdr3_nt: TGTGCCAGCAGTCCCGCGAGGGTAGCGGGGAGCACAGATACGCAGTATTTT
cdr3_aa: CASSPARVAGSTDTQYF

cdr3_length: 14
d_call: NA
v_call: TRBV3-1/TRBV3-2
j_call: TRBJ1-5
clone_size: NA
cdr3_nt: TGTGCCAGCAGCCGGACAGTTACGGGCAAGCCCCAGCATTTT
cdr3_aa: CASSRTVTGKPQHF

cdr3_length: 13
d_call: NA
v_call: TRBV27
j_call: TRBJ2-2
clone_size: NA
cdr3_nt: TGTGCCAGCAGCCAAAATAGTGCCGGGGAGCTGTTTTTT
cdr3_aa: CASSQNSAGELFF

cdr3_length: 13
d_call: TRBD1
v_call: TRBV6-5
j_call: TRBJ1-3
clone_size: NA
cdr3_nt: TGTGCCAGCGGGGACAGGGGCGTTGGCACCATATATTTT
cdr3_aa: CASGDRGVGTIYF

cdr3_length: 14
d_call: TRBD1
v_call: TRBV28
j_call: TRBJ1-5
clone_size: NA
cdr3_nt: TGTGCCAGCAGCCCCGACAGGGAGAGGCAGCCCCAGCATTTT
cdr3_aa: CASSPDRERQPQHF

cdr3_length: 16
d_call: NA
v_call: TRBV5-4
j_call: TRBJ2-5
clone_size: once
cdr3_nt: TGTGCCAGCAGCTTAGGAGAAAGGGACTCTCAAGAGACCCAGTACTTC
cdr3_aa: CASSLGERDSQETQYF

cdr3_length: 14
d_call: TRBD1
v_call: TRBV2
j_call: TRBJ1-6
clone_size: NA
cdr3_nt: TGTGCCAGCGTCCCGCAGGGGGCAGGTTCACCCCTCCACTTT
cdr3_aa: CASVPQGAGSPLHF

cdr3_length: 15
d_call: TRBD1
v_call: TRBV18
j_call: TRBJ1-1
clone_size: once
cdr3_nt: TGTGCCAGCTCACCAAGCACAGGGGATAACACTGAAGCTTTCTTT
cdr3_aa: CASSPSTGDNTEAFF

cdr3_length: 18
d_call: TRBD1
v_call: TRBV18
j_call: TRBJ1-3
clone_size: NA
cdr3_nt: TGTGCCAGCTCACCAGTGTCTCCTCAGGGGGCGAGTGGAAACACCATATATTTT
cdr3_aa: CASSPVSPQGASGNTIYF

cdr3_length: 14
d_call: TRBD1
v_call: TRBV5-1
j_call: TRBJ1-1
clone_size: few
cdr3_nt: TGCGCCAGCAGCTGGACAGGGGCGGTCACTGAAGCTTTCTTT
cdr3_aa: CASSWTGAVTEAFF

cdr3_length: 17
d_call: NA
v_call: TRBV18
j_call: TRBJ2-5
clone_size: NA
cdr3_nt: TGTGCCAGCTCACCAGAGGCTCAGCGAGCGGTCAGTGGGACCCAGTACTTC
cdr3_aa: CASSPEAQRAVSGTQYF

cdr3_length: 18
d_call: TRBD2
v_call: TRBV11-2
j_call: TRBJ2-7
clone_size: few
cdr3_nt: TGTGCCAGCAGCTTAACTAGCGGGGGCGGGCTAGGTAGTGGCGAGCAGTACTTC
cdr3_aa: CASSLTSGGGLGSGEQYF

cdr3_length: 16
d_call: NA
v_call: TRBV4-3
j_call: TRBJ2-7
clone_size: NA
cdr3_nt: TGCGCCAGCAGCCAAGTAGTGGCGGGGCCCCCCTACGAGCAGTACTTC
cdr3_aa: CASSQVVAGPPYEQYF

cdr3_length: 14
d_call: NA
v_call: TRBV9
j_call: TRBJ1-2
clone_size: NA
cdr3_nt: TGTGCCAGCAGCGCGGACACGCGCTTCTGGGGCTACACCTTC
cdr3_aa: CASSADTRFWGYTF

cdr3_length: 14
d_call: TRBD2
v_call: TRBV3-1/TRBV3-2
j_call: TRBJ2-1
clone_size: NA
cdr3_nt: TGTGCCAGCAGCCAAGGACTAGCGGCCAATGAGCAGTTCTTC
cdr3_aa: CASSQGLAANEQFF

cdr3_length: 18
d_call: TRBD2
v_call: TRBV5-1
j_call: TRBJ2-3
clone_size: NA
cdr3_nt: TGCGCCAGCAGTCGACTAGCGGGGGCCCCCCCGCACGGGAATACGCAGTATTTT
cdr3_aa: CASSRLAGAPPHGNTQYF

cdr3_length: 15
d_call: TRBD1
v_call: TRBV19
j_call: TRBJ2-4
clone_size: once
cdr3_nt: TGTGCCAGTAGTGGATACAGGGGAACGACAAACATTCAGTACTTC
cdr3_aa: CASSGYRGTTNIQYF

cdr3_length: 15
d_call: TRBD1
v_call: TRBV5-1
j_call: TRBJ2-3
clone_size: NA
cdr3_nt: TGCGCCAGCAGCTTGGGTCAGGGGGCGACAGATACGCAGTATTTT
cdr3_aa: CASSLGQGATDTQYF

cdr3_length: 16
d_call: NA
v_call: TRBV9
j_call: TRBJ2-1
clone_size: NA
cdr3_nt: TGTGCCAGCAGCGTAGTCGGTGGGAGCCTCTACAATGAGCAGTTCTTC
cdr3_aa: CASSVVGGSLYNEQFF

cdr3_length: 14
d_call: NA
v_call: TRBV6-2/TRBV6-3
j_call: TRBJ1-2
clone_size: NA
cdr3_nt: TGTGCCAGCAGTCTTACACAGGGCAACTATGGCTACACCTTC
cdr3_aa: CASSLTQGNYGYTF

cdr3_length: 14
d_call: TRBD2
v_call: TRBV2
j_call: TRBJ2-5
clone_size: once
cdr3_nt: TGTGCCAGCAGTGATTGGGGGGGTTCGGAGACCCAGTACTTC
cdr3_aa: CASSDWGGSETQYF

cdr3_length: 12
d_call: NA
v_call: TRBV2
j_call: TRBJ2-4
clone_size: NA
cdr3_nt: TGTGCCAGCAGTAGGACAAGGGACATTCAGTACTTC
cdr3_aa: CASSRTRDIQYF

cdr3_length: 12
d_call: TRBD1
v_call: TRBV19
j_call: TRBJ1-1
clone_size: NA
cdr3_nt: TGTGCCACATACGACAGGGGGTATCAAGCTTTCTTT
cdr3_aa: CATYDRGYQAFF

cdr3_length: 13
d_call: NA
v_call: TRBV12-3/TRBV12-4
j_call: TRBJ1-1
clone_size: few
cdr3_nt: TGTGCCAGCAGTCTAGGGCCGAACACTGAAGCTTTCTTT
cdr3_aa: CASSLGPNTEAFF

cdr3_length: 14
d_call: NA
v_call: TRBV3-1/TRBV3-2
j_call: TRBJ1-5
clone_size: NA
cdr3_nt: TGTGCCAGCAGCCAGGGCAACGGCAATCAGCCCCAGCATTTT
cdr3_aa: CASSQGNGNQPQHF

cdr3_length: 13
d_call: NA
v_call: TRBV7-8
j_call: TRBJ1-3
clone_size: NA
cdr3_nt: TGTGCCAGCAGGCCAGGGTCTGGAAACACCATATATTTT
cdr3_aa: CASRPGSGNTIYF

cdr3_length: 15
d_call: NA
v_call: TRBV7-8
j_call: TRBJ2-6
clone_size: NA
cdr3_nt: TGTGCCAGCAGCTTAATTCTCTCTGGGGCCAACGTCCTGACTTTC
cdr3_aa: CASSLILSGANVLTF

cdr3_length: 15
d_call: TRBD1
v_call: TRBV7-2
j_call: TRBJ2-7
clone_size: NA
cdr3_nt: TGTGCCAGCAGCCTTTTATGGGGACAGCCCTACGAGCAGTACTTC
cdr3_aa: CASSLLWGQPYEQYF

cdr3_length: 12
d_call: NA
v_call: TRBV18
j_call: TRBJ2-7
clone_size: once
cdr3_nt: TGTGCCAGCTCAGCCGACAGTTACGAGCAGTACTTC
cdr3_aa: CASSADSYEQYF

cdr3_length: 18
d_call: TRBD2
v_call: TRBV14
j_call: TRBJ2-7
clone_size: NA
cdr3_nt: TGTGCCAGCAGCCAAAGAAGGCTTTTCGGACTAGAGTTCGACGAGCAGTACTTC
cdr3_aa: CASSQRRLFGLEFDEQYF

cdr3_length: 11
d_call: NA
v_call: TRBV5-1
j_call: TRBJ2-7
clone_size: NA
cdr3_nt: TGCGCCAGCAGCGATACTAGGGAGCAGTACTTC
cdr3_aa: CASSDTREQYF

cdr3_length: 14
d_call: NA
v_call: TRBV7-2
j_call: TRBJ1-1
clone_size: NA
cdr3_nt: TGTGCCAGCAGCGCAGGGTGGGCGAACACTGAAGCTTTCTTT
cdr3_aa: CASSAGWANTEAFF

cdr3_length: 15
d_call: TRBD1
v_call: TRBV9
j_call: TRBJ1-5
clone_size: once
cdr3_nt: TGTGCCAGCAGCGCGGCCGGGACAGGGGGTCAGCCCCAGCATTTT
cdr3_aa: CASSAAGTGGQPQHF

cdr3_length: 14
d_call: NA
v_call: TRBV19
j_call: TRBJ1-4
clone_size: NA
cdr3_nt: TGTGCCAGTAGATCGGGAACCGCCGCCGAAAAACTGTTTTTT
cdr3_aa: CASRSGTAAEKLFF